Listed here are 24 T cell receptor beta chains from one sample, sequenced in a study of T cell responses to AZD1222 COVID-19 vaccine (dated by TCRdb to the early 2020s). Per the publication, the time point label means: baseline before first vaccination. The library was made by the immunoSEQ multiplex PCR assay. TCRdb provides this immuneACCESS table in a form limited to in-frame rearrangements. Some clones are lacking; in checked studies, under half of them reflect an unresolved V gene, and why the rest are absent is not known. This sample is represented by under 130,000 clones; 88% of them were singletons. The top ten clonotypes cover about 9.1% of the sample. Sample: peripheral blood, taken on day 0 of AZD1222 vaccination. These receptors were obtained from an adult in good health.

This clone is a singleton in its sample. The V and J genes are TRBV7-8 and TRBJ2-2, with TRBD2 as a possible D gene (6 bases). Between the trimmed V and J ends, which lost 1 base and 7 bases, there was a span of 16 bases. Per the germline V gene, CDR1 is SGHVS and CDR2 is FQNEAQ. The CDR3 loop spans 16 amino acids. The CDR3 bases are TGTGCCAGCAGCTTAGGACCAGCCTTCGGGGGCGGGGAGCTGTTTTTT. Translated: CASSLGPAFGGGELFF.

In DNA form, the CDR3 reads TGTGCCAGTAGTATGGGACGGGAGATGAATGAGCAGTTCTTC. Translated: CASSMGREMNEQFF. V usage is TRBV19 and J usage is TRBJ2-1, with TRBD2 as a possible D gene (6 bases). Between the trimmed V and J ends, which lost 3 bases and 7 bases, there was a span of 13 bases. The CDR3 is 14 amino acids. Germline values: CDR1 LNHDA, CDR2 SQIVND (reference sequence).

This chain uses TRBV18 with TRBJ1-6, with TRBD1 as a possible D gene (6 bases). Germline V CDR1 and CDR2: KGHSH, LQKENI. Trimming stripped 2 bases from V and 8 bases from J, with 10 bases between. This CDR3 is 14 amino acids long. For the CDR3, the DNA is TGTGCCAGCTCACCAGTGAGGGGGGATTCACCCCTCCACTTT. This gives the protein CASSPVRGDSPLHF.

The CDR3 DNA reads as TGTGCCTGGAGTGACTCGACAGGGGGCGAAAAACTGTTTTTT. It translates to CAWSDSTGGEKLFF. This chain joins TRBV30 and TRBJ1-4; 10 bases fit TRBD1. This CDR3 comprises 14 residues. Germline trimming cut 1 base from V and 8 bases from J; bases unmatched to any gene: 4. In germline, CDR1 is GTSNPN, CDR2 SVGIG (reference sequence).

The genes are TRBV5-1 and TRBJ2-6; D unresolved. Trimming removed 4 bases at V and 0 bases at J, with 8 bases between. The CDR3 length is 15 residues. Germline CDR1 is SGHRS and CDR2 is YFSETQ. The CDR3 region has the DNA TGCGCCAGCAGCCAACAGAGCTCTGGGGCCAACGTCCTGACTTTC. It is translated as CASSQQSSGANVLTF.

For the CDR3, the DNA is TGTGCCAGCAGCTTACGGGGGAGGGTCATTGATGAAAAACTGTTTTTT. This gives the protein CASSLRGRVIDEKLFF. The rearrangement uses TRBV7-2 and TRBJ1-4; TRBD1 is a possible D gene (5 bases). V lost 2 bases to trimming and J lost 6 bases, with 16 bases between them. The CDR3 is made up of 16 amino acids. Looked up from germline, CDR1 is SGHTA and CDR2 is FQGNSA.

The chain is built from TRBV9 and TRBJ1-1, with unresolved D. The CDR3 has 13 amino acids. V was pared by 1 base and J by 1 base, with 5 bases between. Germline values: CDR1 SGDLS, CDR2 YYNGEE. The DNA for the CDR3 is TGTGCCAGCAGCGTAACGGGGAACACTGAAGCTTTCTTT. Protein: CASSVTGNTEAFF.

The CDR3 protein is CASSLGGVGSGTEAFF. In nucleotides, the CDR3 is TGTGCCAGCAGCTTAGGGGGGGTCGGTTCGGGCACTGAAGCTTTCTTT. This chain joins TRBV7-6 and TRBJ1-1; D may be TRBD1 (5 bases). V was pared by 1 base and J by 4 bases, with 16 bases between. Germline V CDR1 and CDR2: SGHVS, FNYEAQ. The CDR3 is 16 amino acids.

The chain combines TRBV7-2 with TRBJ2-3; TRBD2 matches at 9 bases. Germline V CDR1 and CDR2: SGHTA, FQGNSA. V gave up 6 bases and J gave up 6 bases; unmatched junction bases: 16. The CDR3 runs 17 residues. CDR3 amino acids: CASRAARAGGHSDTQYF. CDR3 DNA sequence: TGTGCCAGCAGAGCGGCGAGGGCGGGAGGGCATTCGGATACGCAGTATTTT.

This clone came up once. J is TRBJ1-1 and V is TRBV2; 8 bases line up with TRBD1. J lost 4 bases, V lost 6 bases, and 4 bases had no gene match. Germline values: CDR1 SNHLY, CDR2 FYNNEI. The CDR3 is 13 residues long. The CDR3 DNA sequence: TGTGCCAGCAGGTACAGGGGGGGCACTGAAGCTTTCTTT. This encodes CASRYRGGTEAFF.

The J gene is TRBJ2-5, the V gene TRBV5-1, with unresolved D. Germline assignment: CDR1 SGHRS and CDR2 YFSETQ. Trimming stripped 7 bases from V and 4 bases from J, with 17 bases between. CDR3 size: 14 residues. Written as DNA, the CDR3 is TGCGCCAGCGGACCCTCCGGGCGAGGAGAGACCCAGTACTTC. It codes for CASGPSGRGETQYF. Full variable domain (outside the CDR3, taken from reference TRBV5-1 and TRBJ2-5): KAGVTQTPRYLIKTRGQQVTLSCSPISGHRSVSWYQQTPGQGLQFLFEYFSETQRNKGNFPGRFSGRQFSNSRSEMNVSTLELGDSALYLCASGPSGRGETQYFGPGTRLLVL.

The CDR3 reads CATSDLGRTSGSGNEQFF. For the CDR3, the DNA is TGTGCCACCAGTGATTTGGGGCGAACTAGCGGGAGCGGCAATGAGCAGTTCTTC. The chain employs TRBV24-1 and TRBJ2-1, with 11 bases matching TRBD2. Looked up from germline, CDR1 is KGHDR and CDR2 is SFDVKD. Unmatched junction bases numbered 9, after V lost 0 bases and J lost 6 bases. The CDR3 is made up of 18 amino acids.

This chain connects TRBV28 to TRBJ2-7, with D perhaps matching TRBD1 (6 bases). CDR3 size: 12 residues. Germline loops: CDR1 MDHEN, CDR2 SYDVKM. Trimming pared 9 bases from V and 6 bases from J, leaving 15 bases between. The CDR3 is CASYRVSSEQYF. CDR3 nucleotides: TGTGCCAGTTACAGGGTTTCGAGCGAGCAGTACTTC. Variable domain in full (rest from reference TRBV28 and TRBJ2-7): DVKVTQSSRYLVKRTGEKVFLECVQDMDHENMFWYRQDPGLGLRLIYFSYDVKMKEKGDIPEGYSVSREKKERFSLILESASTNQTSMYLCASYRVSSEQYFGPGTRLTVT.

V is TRBV28 and J is TRBJ2-7, with unresolved D. CDR1 is MDHEN and CDR2 is SYDVKM in the germline V gene. Trimming shortened V by 6 bases and J by 3 bases, and 12 bases separated the two germline ends. The CDR3 runs to 13 residues. CDR3 in DNA: TGTGCCAGCAGAAAACCAACCGACTACGAGCAGTACTTC. This gives the protein CASRKPTDYEQYF.

This sequence joins TRBV7-3 and TRBJ2-7; 9 bases match TRBD2. Germline V CDR1 and CDR2: SGHTA, FQGTGA. V trimming: 5 bases; J trimming: 6 bases; junction bases outside the gene matches: 5. The length of the CDR3 is 13 residues. CDR3 loop: CASSGSGSVEQYF. CDR3 coding DNA: TGTGCCAGCAGCGGTAGCGGGAGCGTCGAGCAGTACTTC.

This clone was detected only once. This chain uses TRBV4-1 with TRBJ2-3, with D tentatively TRBD1 (6 bases). Trimming removed 11 bases at V and 5 bases at J, with 17 bases between. CDR3 size: 13 residues. Germline V gene lookup returns CDR1 MGHRA and CDR2 YSYEKL. CDR3 sequence: CAAQRDTQDTQYF. The CDR3 DNA reads as TGCGCCGCTCAGAGGGACACCCAAGATACGCAGTATTTT.

The V and J genes are TRBV28 and TRBJ2-7; D uncertain. CDR1 and CDR2 from the germline V gene are MDHEN and SYDVKM. V was cut by 10 bases and J by 2 bases, with 15 bases left in between. CDR3 length equals 13 residues. CDR3 DNA sequence: TGTGCCACTTCCACCCATCCTACCTACGAGCAGTACTTC. It encodes CATSTHPTYEQYF.

J is TRBJ1-1 and V is TRBV27; D is perhaps TRBD1 (5 bases). CDR3 size: 13 residues. Trimming cost V 6 bases and J 10 bases, with 18 bases left between them. Germline V gives CDR1 MNHEY, CDR2 SMNVEV (reference sequence). CDR3 region: CASRESGGLIAFF. In DNA form, the CDR3 reads TGTGCCAGCAGGGAGTCGGGGGGATTGATAGCTTTCTTT.

This rearrangement joins TRBV28 to TRBJ1-1; 7 nucleotides align to TRBD1. This CDR3 region has 16 residues. The germline CDR1 and CDR2 sequences are MDHEN and SYDVKM. V lost 2 bases and J lost 3; bases outside the gene matches: 9. Here the CDR3 DNA reads TGTGCCAGCAGTTTAGTTTTAGGGACAGCCCACACTGAAGCTTTCTTT. Protein sequence: CASSLVLGTAHTEAFF.

The CDR3 region is CASSDQGSVTGELFF. As DNA, the CDR3 is TGTGCCAGCAGTGACCAGGGGTCCGTTACCGGGGAGCTGTTTTTT. V and J are TRBV2 and TRBJ2-2; D is possibly TRBD1 (6 bases). Germline CDR1 and CDR2: SNHLY and FYNNEI. The CDR3 covers 15 residues. Trimming stripped 3 bases from V and 5 bases from J, with 13 bases between.

The rearrangement joins TRBV4-2 to TRBJ2-7; TRBD2 is a possible D gene (6 bases). The CDR3 length is 14 residues. Germline values: CDR1 LGHNA, CDR2 YNFKEQ. V was cut by 3 bases and J by 2 bases, with 11 bases left in between. The CDR3 DNA sequence: TGTGCCAGCAGCCAGCCGGGAGTGGCCTACGAGCAGTACTTC. It codes for CASSQPGVAYEQYF.

The J gene is TRBJ2-7, the V gene TRBV11-2; D may be TRBD2 (6 bases). V was trimmed by 0 bases and J by 2 bases, leaving 20 bases between them. The germline gives CDR1 SGHAT, CDR2 FQNNGV. This CDR3 is built from 18 residues. CDR3 bases: TGTGCCAGCAGCTTAGAGGGGAGGTTGGGCCCCAACGCCTACGAGCAGTACTTC. As protein: CASSLEGRLGPNAYEQYF.

The gene calls are TRBV20-1 and TRBJ2-5; D remains ambiguous. Trimming stripped 3 bases from V and 1 base from J, with 15 bases between. Per germline, CDR1 DFQATT and CDR2 SNEGSKA (reference sequence). The CDR3 has 15 amino acids. In DNA, the CDR3 is TGCAGTGCTAGTCGAGCCGGGCGGCGCCAAGAGACCCAGTACTTC. This sequence encodes CSASRAGRRQETQYF.

The CDR3 DNA reads TGCAGCGTTACCTCTTTGTACAATGAGCAGTTCTTC. Encoded protein: CSVTSLYNEQFF. The rearrangement uses TRBV29-1 and TRBJ2-1, with D uncertain. CDR1 and CDR2 (germline): SQVTM, ANQGSEA. V dropped 5 bases and J dropped 4 bases, with 9 bases sitting between them. The CDR3 totals 12 residues.